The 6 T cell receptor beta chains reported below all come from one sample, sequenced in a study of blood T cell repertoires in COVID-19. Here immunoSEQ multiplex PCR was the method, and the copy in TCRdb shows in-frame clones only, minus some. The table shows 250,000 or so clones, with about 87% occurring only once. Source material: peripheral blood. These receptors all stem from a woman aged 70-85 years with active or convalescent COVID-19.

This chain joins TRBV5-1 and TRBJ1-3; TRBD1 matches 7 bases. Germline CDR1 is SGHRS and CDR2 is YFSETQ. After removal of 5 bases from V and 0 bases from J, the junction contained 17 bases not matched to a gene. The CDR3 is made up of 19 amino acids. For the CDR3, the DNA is TGCGCCAGCAGTCACGACAGGGTTGGTACCCTAATCTCTGGAAACACCATATATTTT. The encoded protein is CASSHDRVGTLISGNTIYF.

The CDR3 sequence is CASSSPTVLGSPLHF. CDR3 DNA: TGTGCCAGCAGCTCCCCGACAGTCTTGGGGTCACCCCTCCACTTT. The chain carries TRBV7-9 and TRBJ1-6; possibly TRBD1 for D (5 bases). The germline V gene encodes CDR1 SEHNR and CDR2 FQNEAQ (reference sequence). The length of the CDR3 is 15 residues. Trimming left V 4 bases short and J 10 bases short, with 17 bases between.

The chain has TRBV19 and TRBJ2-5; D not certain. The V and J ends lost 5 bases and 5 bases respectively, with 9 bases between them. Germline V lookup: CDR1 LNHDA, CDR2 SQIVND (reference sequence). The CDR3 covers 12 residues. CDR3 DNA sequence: TGTGCCAGTAGTGCCCTCGGGGAGACCCAGTACTTC. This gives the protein CASSALGETQYF.

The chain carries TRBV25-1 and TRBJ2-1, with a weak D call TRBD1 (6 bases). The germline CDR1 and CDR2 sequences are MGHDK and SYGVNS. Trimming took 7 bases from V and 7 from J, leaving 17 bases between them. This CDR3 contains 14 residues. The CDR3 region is CASKETGFLNEQFF. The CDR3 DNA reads TGTGCCAGCAAAGAAACAGGGTTCCTTAATGAGCAGTTCTTC.

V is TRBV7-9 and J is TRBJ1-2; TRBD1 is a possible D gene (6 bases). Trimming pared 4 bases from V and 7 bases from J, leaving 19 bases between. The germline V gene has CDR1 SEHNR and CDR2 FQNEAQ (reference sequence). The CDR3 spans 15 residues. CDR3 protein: CASSSTRGQLRGYTF. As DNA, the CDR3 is TGTGCCAGCAGCTCCACAAGAGGACAGCTTCGTGGCTACACCTTC.

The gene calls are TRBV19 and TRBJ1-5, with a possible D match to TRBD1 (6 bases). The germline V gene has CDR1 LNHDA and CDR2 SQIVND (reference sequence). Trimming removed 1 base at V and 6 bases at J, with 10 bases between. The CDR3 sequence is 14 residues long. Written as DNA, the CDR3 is TGTGCCAGTAGTATAGGGGGGCGGACTCAGCCCCAGCATTTT. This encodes CASSIGGRTQPQHF.